This T cell receptor beta chain was documented in a study of blood T cell repertoires in COVID-19. The method was immunoSEQ multiplex PCR; TCRdb's version includes in-frame clones alone and lacks a portion of them. The sample yields about 370,000 clones, approximately 92% seen once. With 5 bases removed from V and 0 bases from J, the gap between germline ends came to 12 bases. CDR3 length equals 15 residues. Germline loops: CDR1 PRHDT, CDR2 FYEKMQ (reference sequence). The V call is TRBV13, the J call TRBJ2-3, with a weak D call TRBD2 (6 bases). The sequenced sample consisted of PBMCs or T cells enriched from blood (not recorded which). This TCR came from a man between 18 and 35 years old who had recovered from COVID-19. For the CDR3, the DNA is TGTGCCAGCAGCCTCTATAGCGGAAGCACAGATACGCAGTATTTT. The encoded protein is CASSLYSGSTDTQYF.